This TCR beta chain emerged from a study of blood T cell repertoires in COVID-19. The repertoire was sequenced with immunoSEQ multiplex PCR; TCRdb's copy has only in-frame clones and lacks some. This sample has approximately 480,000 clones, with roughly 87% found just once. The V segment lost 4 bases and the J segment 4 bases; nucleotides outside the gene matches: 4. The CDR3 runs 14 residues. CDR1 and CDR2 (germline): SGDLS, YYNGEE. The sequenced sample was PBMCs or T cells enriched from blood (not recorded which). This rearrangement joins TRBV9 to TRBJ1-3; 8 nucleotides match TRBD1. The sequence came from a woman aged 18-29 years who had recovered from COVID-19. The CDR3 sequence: CASSPRTGGNTIYF. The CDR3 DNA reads TGTGCCAGCAGCCCCCGGACAGGGGGAAACACCATATATTTT.